This entry lists 17 T cell receptor beta chains sequenced from one sample in a study of T-cell memory formation after mild COVID-19. A single record per CDR3 protein comes from TCRdb applying MiXCR to the 5' RACE reads. The table lists about 390,000 distinct CDR3 sequences, around 21% of them singletons. Sequencing was done on a sample of PBMCs or a T cell subset sorted from them (not recorded which). The receptor source for this set is an adult woman who had mild COVID-19 (a few samples of this study predate the infection). Cell type and time point are not known.

The V gene is TRBV7-8, the J gene TRBJ1-5; D is unclear. With 0 bases removed from V and 3 bases from J, the gap between germline ends came to 6 bases. The CDR3 is 14 amino acids. In germline, CDR1 is SGHVS, CDR2 FQNEAQ. In DNA, the CDR3 is TGTGCCAGCAGCTTAGCAAGTAACAATCAGCCCCAGCATTTT. Its protein is CASSLASNNQPQHF.

The rearrangement uses TRBV6-5 and TRBJ2-1; 7 nucleotides agree with TRBD1. V gave up 5 bases and J gave up 4 bases; unmatched junction bases: 2. The CDR3 covers 13 residues. Germline V gene data show CDR1 as MNHEY and CDR2 as SVGAGI. CDR3 region: CASSKTGYNEQFF. The CDR3 DNA follows: TGTGCCAGCAGTAAGACAGGGTACAATGAGCAGTTCTTC.

The CDR3 DNA reads TGTGCCAGCAGTGAAGCGGGGACAGGGGAGAGACTGTTTTTT. This gives the protein CASSEAGTGERLFF. This chain connects TRBV6-1 to TRBJ1-4; the match to TRBD1 covers 10 bases. The J segment lost 13 bases and the V segment lost 0 bases, leaving 5 bases of the junction unmatched. From germline, CDR1 is MNHNS and CDR2 SASEGT. The CDR3 extends over 14 amino acids.

The chain has TRBV7-2 and TRBJ1-4, with TRBD1 matching over 9 bases. In germline, CDR1 is SGHTA, CDR2 FQGNSA. Losses at the gene ends were 5 bases for V and 4 bases for J; bases not matched to a gene: 8. The CDR3 is 16 residues long. This chain's CDR3 is CASSIGTGRNNEKLFF. The CDR3 coding sequence is TGTGCCAGCAGCATCGGGACAGGGCGGAATAATGAAAAACTGTTTTTT.

The chain links TRBV7-9 to TRBJ1-1, with a tentative D call TRBD1 (5 bases). Trimming stripped 0 bases from V and 0 bases from J, with 8 bases between. Germline lookup yields CDR1 SEHNR and CDR2 FQNEAQ (reference sequence). The CDR3 has 15 residues. CDR3 in amino acids: CASSLAVGLNTEAFF. As DNA, the CDR3 is TGTGCCAGCAGCTTAGCAGTGGGGCTGAACACTGAAGCTTTCTTT.

Only a few counts were recorded for this clonotype. The rearrangement uses TRBV2 and TRBJ2-7; TRBD1 might be the D (6 bases). This CDR3 has 14 residues. The V end lost 4 bases, the J end lost 1 base, and 11 bases lay between the germline ends. Looked up from germline, CDR1 is SNHLY and CDR2 is FYNNEI. CDR3: CASSAGGQSYEQYF. As DNA, the CDR3 is TGTGCCAGCAGTGCCGGAGGACAGTCCTACGAGCAGTACTTC.

This clonotype turned up a few times. The rearrangement joins TRBV12-3 or TRBV12-4 to TRBJ1-5; possibly TRBD1 for D (6 bases). This CDR3 contains 13 residues. Trimming left V 7 bases short and J 7 bases short, with 14 bases between. CDR3: CASNRGAGQPQHF. Here the CDR3 DNA reads TGTGCCAGCAATAGGGGGGCTGGCCAGCCCCAGCATTTT.

The V call is TRBV29-1, the J call TRBJ2-7; D remains ambiguous. The CDR3 sequence is 11 residues long. The germline V gene encodes CDR1 SQVTM and CDR2 ANQGSEA. The ends were cut back, 4 bases at V and 2 bases at J, with 6 bases in the middle. CDR3 coding DNA: TGCAGCGTTGGGTTAGCCTACGAGCAGTACTTC. Translating it yields CSVGLAYEQYF.

This clonotype was observed a few times. The rearrangement uses TRBV9 and TRBJ2-1; possible D gene TRBD2, 6 bases. From germline, CDR1 is SGDLS and CDR2 YYNGEE. This CDR3 has 16 amino acids. Trimming stripped 0 bases from V and 0 bases from J, with 10 bases between. The chain's CDR3 is CASSVGGEPSYNEQFF. For the CDR3, the DNA is TGTGCCAGCAGCGTAGGGGGGGAGCCCTCCTACAATGAGCAGTTCTTC.

This clonotype occurred a few times. V is TRBV24-1 and J is TRBJ2-5, with 7 bases matching TRBD1. CDR1 KGHDR and CDR2 SFDVKD come from the germline V gene. Trimming cost V 3 bases and J 4 bases; bases outside gene matches: 13. CDR3 length equals 17 residues. As DNA, the CDR3 is TGTGCCACCAGTGATCCTGGGACAGCCCTCGGTGGAGAGACCCAGTACTTC. Its protein is CATSDPGTALGGETQYF.

This clonotype was recorded many times. J is TRBJ1-1 and V is TRBV9; D is uncertain. V lost 4 bases and J lost 4, with 14 bases in between. Looked up from germline, CDR1 is SGDLS and CDR2 is YYNGEE. The CDR3 is made up of 14 amino acids. CDR3 sequence: CASSPSVAPTEAFF. The CDR3 nucleotides read TGTGCCAGCAGCCCCTCGGTCGCTCCCACTGAAGCTTTCTTT.

The rearrangement joins TRBV29-1 to TRBJ2-5; D perhaps matches TRBD2 (7 bases). V lost 3 bases and J 0 bases, leaving 14 bases between the germline ends. Germline V gene sequence: CDR1 SQVTM, CDR2 ANQGSEA. The CDR3 is made up of 15 amino acids. CDR3 nucleotides: TGCAGCGTTGAGCGGGGGCCGCCGTACCAAGAGACCCAGTACTTC. It is translated as CSVERGPPYQETQYF.

This clonotype appeared a few times. The rearrangement links TRBV30 to TRBJ1-2, with D maybe TRBD1 (6 bases). There are 14 residues in the CDR3. Trimming stripped 3 bases from V and 1 base from J, with 12 bases between. Germline V gene data show CDR1 as GTSNPN and CDR2 as SVGIG (reference sequence). DNA of the CDR3: TGTGCCTGGAGCTTACAGGGATTTAACTATGGCTACACCTTC. Translation gives CAWSLQGFNYGYTF. The full variable domain, completed using reference TRBV30 and TRBJ1-2, is SQTIHQWPATLVQPVGSPLSLECTVEGTSNPNLYWYRQAAGRGLQLLFYSVGIGQISSEVPQNLSASRPQDRQFILSSKKLLLSDSGFYLCAWSLQGFNYGYTFGSGTRLTVV.

This clonotype has only a few counts. The chain combines TRBV6-5 with TRBJ1-1; 7 bases match TRBD1. The germline CDR1 and CDR2 sequences are MNHEY and SVGAGI. The ends lost 2 bases at V and 7 bases at J; junction bases unmatched: 4. The CDR3 extends over 13 amino acids. The chain's CDR3 is CASSYEGAIEAFF. The CDR3 bases are TGTGCCAGCAGTTACGAGGGGGCGATTGAAGCTTTCTTT.

The chain couples TRBV6-5 to TRBJ2-5; 11 bases are a match to TRBD2. Germline-derived CDR1 and CDR2 are MNHEY and SVGAGI. With V trimmed by 2 bases and J by 1 base, 0 bases remained unmatched. The length of the CDR3 is 15 residues. The CDR3 here is CASSYLAGGQETQYF. In DNA form, the CDR3 reads TGTGCCAGCAGTTACCTAGCGGGAGGCCAAGAGACCCAGTACTTC.

This clonotype appeared a few times. The chain links TRBV28 to TRBJ2-7; D unresolved. The CDR3 runs 12 residues. CDR1 is MDHEN and CDR2 is SYDVKM in the germline V gene. With 5 bases removed from V and 2 bases from J, the gap between germline ends came to 7 bases. CDR3 region: CASSLYTYEQYF. In nucleotides, the CDR3 is TGTGCCAGCAGTCTTTACACCTACGAGCAGTACTTC.

The genes are TRBV4-2 and TRBJ2-5; 10 bases map to TRBD2. Germline V gives CDR1 LGHNA, CDR2 YNFKEQ. The trim removed 1 base at V and 0 bases at J, leaving 8 bases unmatched. The CDR3 sequence is 18 residues long. The CDR3 reads CASSQGFSSGGYQETQYF. In nucleotides, the CDR3 is TGTGCCAGCAGCCAAGGGTTTTCTAGCGGGGGTTACCAAGAGACCCAGTACTTC.